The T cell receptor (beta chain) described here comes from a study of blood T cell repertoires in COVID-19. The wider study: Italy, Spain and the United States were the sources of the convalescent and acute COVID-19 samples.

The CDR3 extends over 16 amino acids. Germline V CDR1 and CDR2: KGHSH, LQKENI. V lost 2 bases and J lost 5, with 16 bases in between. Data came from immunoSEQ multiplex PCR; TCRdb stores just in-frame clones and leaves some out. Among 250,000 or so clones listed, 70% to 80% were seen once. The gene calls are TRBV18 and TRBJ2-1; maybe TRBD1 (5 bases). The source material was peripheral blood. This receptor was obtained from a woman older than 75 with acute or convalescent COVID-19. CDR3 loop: CASSPMSTALDNEQFF. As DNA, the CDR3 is TGTGCCAGCTCACCAATGTCGACAGCTCTAGACAATGAGCAGTTCTTC.